A single sample gave rise to the 21 T cell receptor beta chains below, sequenced in a study of post-analysis software for immune sequencing data (dated by TCRdb to 2014 to 2015). The antigens of these receptors remain unknown. Study-level results and caveats: Patients showed significantly higher frequencies than controls for roughly five TRBV segments, among them TRBV5-6, TRBV5-1 and TRBV20-1.

The library was produced with PCR. Sequencing relied on an Illumina HiSeq 2500. To reduce PCR and sequencing biases, unique molecular identifiers were incorporated into the TCR beta cDNA libraries. TCRdb passed the public sequencing reads through fastp at Q25 and MiXCR, retaining productive beta sequences. Each entry merges the rows of one CDR3 protein and shows their most common DNA and genes. The sample data list about 770,000 distinct CDR3 sequences, and 40% to 55% of these were observed just once. The top ten constitute 4.9% of the sample. The sample consisted of blood. These receptors were obtained from a girl aged 5-17 years with multiple sclerosis.

The rearrangement joins TRBV5-1 to TRBJ1-2; possible D gene TRBD1, 6 bases. Germline V gene lookup returns CDR1 SGHRS and CDR2 YFSETQ. The CDR3 consists of 14 residues. V lost 0 bases to trimming and J lost 9 bases, with 15 bases between them. The CDR3 DNA reads TGCGCCAGCAGCTTGGTCGCCAAGGGGGACAGCTACACCTTC. Protein sequence: CASSLVAKGDSYTF.

This chain uses TRBV9 with TRBJ2-1, with 10 bases identical to TRBD1. CDR1 SGDLS and CDR2 YYNGEE come from the germline V gene. Losses at the gene ends were 0 bases for V and 13 bases for J; bases not matched to a gene: 4. CDR3 length: 13 amino acids. CDR3 nucleotides: TGTGCCAGCAGCGTAGGGGGACAGGGGCCCCAGTTCTTC. This encodes CASSVGGQGPQFF.

This chain links TRBV29-1 with TRBJ2-5; D is ambiguous. Germline V gives CDR1 SQVTM, CDR2 ANQGSEA. This CDR3 is 13 amino acids long. Trimming stripped 3 bases from V and 4 bases from J, with 12 bases between. CDR3 sequence: CSVDGGSLETQYF. The CDR3 nucleotides read TGCAGCGTTGACGGTGGTTCTTTAGAGACCCAGTACTTC.

The V and J genes are TRBV20-1 and TRBJ1-5; D is ambiguous. The CDR3 spans 12 residues. V lost 3 bases to trimming and J lost 3 bases, with 6 bases between them. The germline gives CDR1 DFQATT, CDR2 SNEGSKA (reference sequence). For the CDR3, the DNA is TGCAGTGCTAGGGGCATCAATCAGCCCCAGCATTTT. Amino acid sequence: CSARGINQPQHF.

This clonotype has just a few counts. The chain combines TRBV5-1 with TRBJ2-4; D may be TRBD2 (6 bases). The J call is uncertain, as TRBJ2-7 better fits the DNA end. This CDR3 is built from 15 residues. Germline CDR1 and CDR2: SGHRS and YFSETQ. The CDR3 bases are TGCGCCAGCAGCTTGGAGGGACTGGGTAACATCGAGCAGTACTTC. It is translated as CASSLEGLGNIEQYF.

The chain's CDR3 is CASSLGTGEGDTQYF. The CDR3 bases are TGTGCCAGCAGCTTAGGGACTGGAGAAGGGGATACGCAGTATTTT. V and J are TRBV7-2 and TRBJ2-3, with D perhaps TRBD2 (5 bases). CDR1 SGHTA and CDR2 FQGNSA come from the germline V gene. Trimming left V 1 base short and J 6 bases short, with 14 bases between. This CDR3 region has 15 residues.

This clonotype was counted between two and nine times. The V call is TRBV2, the J call TRBJ2-6; 8 nucleotides match TRBD1. Trimming removed 6 bases from V and 0 bases from J; junction bases left unmatched: 4. Germline V gene sequence: CDR1 SNHLY, CDR2 FYNNEI. This CDR3 spans 16 amino acids. CDR3 sequence: CASSTGGGSGANVLTF. CDR3 bases: TGTGCCAGCAGCACAGGGGGAGGCTCTGGGGCCAACGTCCTGACTTTC.

The J gene is TRBJ2-1, the V gene TRBV5-1, with 8 bases aligning to TRBD2. The CDR3 has 16 amino acids. The V segment lost 3 bases and the J segment 8 bases; nucleotides outside the gene matches: 13. The germline CDR1 and CDR2 sequences are SGHRS and YFSETQ. CDR3 protein: CASSSGLAGEGDEQFF. Written as DNA, the CDR3 is TGCGCCAGCAGCTCCGGACTAGCTGGAGAGGGGGATGAGCAGTTCTTC.

This chain uses TRBV12-3 or TRBV12-4 with TRBJ2-5; possibly TRBD2 for D (5 bases). V lost 6 bases, J lost 9 bases, and 11 bases lay in between. There are 11 residues in the CDR3. The CDR3 DNA reads as TGTGCCAGCAGCAACGAGGGAGCCCAGTACTTC. Amino acid sequence: CASSNEGAQYF.

This clonotype came up once. This rearrangement joins TRBV7-8 to TRBJ2-3; TRBD1 is a possible D gene (5 bases). Germline CDR1 is SGHVS and CDR2 is FQNEAQ. The CDR3 is 17 residues long. Trimming removed 2 bases from V and 0 bases from J, with 15 bases in between. The DNA for the CDR3 is TGTGCCAGCAGCTTACGCGACAGCAGGCCCAGCACAGATACGCAGTATTTT. This codes for CASSLRDSRPSTDTQYF.

V is TRBV5-1 and J is TRBJ1-2; possibly TRBD1 for D (6 bases). Germline V gene lookup returns CDR1 SGHRS and CDR2 YFSETQ. This CDR3 is built from 16 residues. The V and J ends lost 4 bases and 1 base respectively, with 17 bases between them. The chain's CDR3 is CASSLRGGSSNYGYTF. CDR3 sequence (DNA): TGCGCCAGCAGCCTGCGTGGGGGCTCCAGTAACTATGGCTACACCTTC.

The chain uses TRBV7-9 and TRBJ2-3, with 9 positions matching TRBD1. The germline V gene encodes CDR1 SEHNR and CDR2 FQNEAQ (reference sequence). The trim removed 5 bases at V and 2 bases at J, leaving 11 bases unmatched. The CDR3 contains 17 residues. The CDR3 DNA reads as TGTGCCAGCAGCGAACGGGACAGGGAGCACCACACAGATACGCAGTATTTT. Protein sequence: CASSERDREHHTDTQYF.

Details on this clonotype: The junction departs from the called germline gene at one end, perhaps through a read error. The chain employs TRBV20-1 and TRBJ2-7; 9 bases match TRBD2. Germline V gene sequence: CDR1 DFQATT, CDR2 SNEGSKA (reference sequence). The CDR3 runs 13 residues. This chain's CDR3 is CSFSGGHSHEQYF. DNA of the CDR3: TGCAGCTTTAGCGGGGGCCACTCCCACGAGCAGTACTTC.

The V and J genes are TRBV24-1 and TRBJ1-1, with D uncertain. CDR1 and CDR2 from the germline V gene are KGHDR and SFDVKD. The CDR3 is 11 residues long. V was trimmed by 9 bases and J by 5 bases, leaving 9 bases between them. CDR3: CATRVGTEAFF. In DNA, the CDR3 is TGTGCCACCCGGGTGGGGACTGAAGCTTTCTTT.

There are a few counts of this clonotype. The chain recombines TRBV10-2 with TRBJ2-3; 12 bases align to TRBD2. V gave up 6 bases and J gave up 4 bases; unmatched junction bases: 8. CDR3 length: 16 amino acids. The germline V gene encodes CDR1 WSHSY and CDR2 SAAADI. Here the CDR3 DNA reads TGCGCCAGCAGCCTCCTGACTAGCGGGAGCCCAGATACGCAGTATTTT. This sequence encodes CASSLLTSGSPDTQYF.

The J gene is TRBJ2-1, the V gene TRBV29-1, with a possible D match to TRBD2 (5 bases). The CDR3 is 14 amino acids. V was cut by 7 bases and J by 0 bases, with 13 bases left in between. Germline lookup yields CDR1 SQVTM and CDR2 ANQGSEA. For the CDR3, the DNA is TGCAGCGCCTTAGTTACTAGCTCCTACAATGAGCAGTTCTTC. This encodes CSALVTSSYNEQFF.

The chain couples TRBV6-1 to TRBJ1-2, with a possible D match to TRBD1 (5 bases). Germline CDR1 MNHNS, CDR2 SASEGT. With 1 base removed from V and 7 bases from J, the gap between germline ends came to 7 bases. This CDR3 has 12 amino acids. The CDR3 DNA reads TGTGCCAGCAGTGAAGTCCAGGGTGGCTACACCTTC. Translated, it gives CASSEVQGGYTF.

This sequence joins TRBV4-3 and TRBJ1-1; weak D call: TRBD1 (5 bases). Per germline, CDR1 LGHNA and CDR2 YSLEER. The CDR3 runs to 15 residues. V gave up 4 bases and J gave up 5 bases, with 17 bases separating them. The CDR3 DNA reads as TGCGCCAGCAGCCCGCGGCCGGGGCAGAGGACTGAAGCTTTCTTT. Its protein product is CASSPRPGQRTEAFF.

This chain links TRBV7-9 with TRBJ1-1; TRBD1 might be the D (5 bases). V was clipped by 6 bases and J by 6 bases, with 17 bases between them. The CDR3 loop spans 14 amino acids. In germline, CDR1 is SEHNR, CDR2 FQNEAQ (reference sequence). This chain's CDR3 is CASRAPGPGAEAFF. The DNA for the CDR3 is TGTGCCAGCAGAGCCCCGGGACCGGGAGCTGAAGCTTTCTTT.

This clonotype has just a few counts. V usage is TRBV6-1 and J usage is TRBJ2-6; no clear D gene. This CDR3 has 15 residues. Germline CDR1 MNHNS, CDR2 SASEGT. V was trimmed by 2 bases and J by 0 bases, leaving 5 bases between them. CDR3 sequence (DNA): TGTGCCAGCAGTGAATGGGTCTCTGGGGCCAACGTCCTGACTTTC. It yields the protein CASSEWVSGANVLTF.

This clonotype was recorded a few times. The J gene is TRBJ1-2, the V gene TRBV28; D call uncertain. CDR1 and CDR2 from the germline V gene are MDHEN and SYDVKM. The CDR3 consists of 13 residues. Trimming left V 5 bases short and J 0 bases short, with 7 bases between. The CDR3 spells CASSTTANYGYTF. The CDR3 coding sequence is TGTGCCAGCAGTACCACTGCTAACTATGGCTACACCTTC.